One and the same sample provided the 21 T cell receptor beta chains below, sequenced in a study of PD-1 blockade in classical Hodgkin lymphoma. Repertoires were generated with immunoSEQ multiplex PCR, while TCRdb's copy carries only in-frame clones and drops some. This table holds about 30,000 clones, about 76% found once. Each of the patients experienced relapse following autologous stem cell transplantation, and their brentuximab vedotin exposure differed. The sample was peripheral blood mononuclear cells (PBMCs), taken before the second cycle of nivolumab. These receptors originate from a human donor with classical Hodgkin lymphoma.

V and J are TRBV6-6 and TRBJ2-3; D ambiguous. The CDR3 has 14 residues. CDR1 and CDR2 from the germline V gene are MNHNY and SVGAGI (reference sequence). The V gene lost 5 bases and the J gene lost 5 bases, with 14 bases spanning the gap. In DNA, the CDR3 is TGTGCCAGCAGTCCTGGGATAGCTGGAGATACGCAGTATTTT. The encoded protein is CASSPGIAGDTQYF.

The chain couples TRBV7-9 to TRBJ2-2; unclear D gene. This CDR3 has 15 residues. V lost 0 bases to trimming and J lost 3 bases, with 8 bases between them. CDR1 is SEHNR, CDR2 FQNEAQ, per germline (reference sequence). CDR3 loop: CASSLAVGDTGELFF. The CDR3 DNA reads TGTGCCAGCAGCTTAGCCGTTGGGGACACCGGGGAGCTGTTTTTT.

This rearrangement joins TRBV6-4 to TRBJ2-2; D perhaps matches TRBD1 (6 bases). Germline values: CDR1 MRHNA, CDR2 SNTAGT. V lost 6 bases and J lost 2, with 19 bases in between. The CDR3 covers 17 residues. The CDR3 coding sequence is TGTGCCAGCAGCGGTCACAGGGTGGGTATAAACACCGGGGAGCTGTTTTTT. It yields the protein CASSGHRVGINTGELFF.

This clone was seen a handful of times. The rearrangement links TRBV7-9 to TRBJ1-1; D might be TRBD1 (5 bases). This CDR3 region has 16 residues. Germline loops: CDR1 SEHNR, CDR2 FQNEAQ (reference sequence). The V end was cut by 5 bases, the J end by 0 bases, with 16 bases between. The CDR3 DNA is TGTGCCAGCAGCGTGGGACCTCCCTCCATGAACACTGAAGCTTTCTTT. This codes for CASSVGPPSMNTEAFF.

This clone has a handful of counts. The chain links TRBV4-3 to TRBJ1-4; D gene unclear. The CDR3 contains 14 residues. Trimming took off 4 bases at V and 7 bases at J, with 13 bases between the two ends. In germline, CDR1 is LGHNA, CDR2 YSLEER. The CDR3 nucleotides are TGCGCCAGCAGCCCCGGACCAGTTAGTGAAAAACTGTTTTTT. Translating gives CASSPGPVSEKLFF.

V gene TRBV9 combines with J gene TRBJ1-4, with TRBD1 matching over 7 bases. Germline CDR1 is SGDLS and CDR2 is YYNGEE. This CDR3 comprises 15 residues. V was clipped by 0 bases and J by 10 bases; unmatched bases: 9. The DNA for the CDR3 is TGTGCCAGCAGCGTAGCTTCGGCAGGGGGTGGAAAACTGTTTTTT. Translation gives CASSVASAGGGKLFF.

J is TRBJ1-2 and V is TRBV5-1; 7 bases align to TRBD1. This CDR3 comprises 15 residues. The junction had 5 bases not matched to a gene; V was cut back by 0 bases and J by 3 bases. Germline CDR1 is SGHRS and CDR2 is YFSETQ. The CDR3 spells CASSLDGRGDYGYTF. The DNA of the CDR3 is TGCGCCAGCAGCTTGGACGGCAGGGGGGACTATGGCTACACCTTC.

This sequence joins TRBV11-2 and TRBJ2-1; D not resolved. Deletions cut 5 bases from V and 3 bases from J, with 17 bases between. The CDR3 is 16 residues long. Germline values: CDR1 SGHAT, CDR2 FQNNGV. This CDR3 is CASSPQQRPYYNEQFF. Here the CDR3 DNA reads TGTGCCAGCAGCCCCCAACAGCGACCTTACTACAATGAGCAGTTCTTC.

The chain links TRBV2 to TRBJ2-3; TRBD2 might be the D (5 bases). The CDR3 is made up of 15 amino acids. Germline V gene lookup returns CDR1 SNHLY and CDR2 FYNNEI. Trimming pared 4 bases from V and 2 bases from J, leaving 13 bases between. The CDR3 spells CASSGTSPLTDTQYF. In nucleotides, the CDR3 is TGTGCCAGCAGTGGGACTTCCCCGCTCACAGATACGCAGTATTTT.

The chain uses TRBV7-3 and TRBJ2-1, with 9 bases matching TRBD1. J gave up 6 bases and V 2 bases, and 5 bases lay outside the gene matches. This CDR3 contains 15 residues. Per the germline V gene, CDR1 is SGHTA and CDR2 is FQGTGA. The CDR3 loop reads CASSLEQGAFNEQFF. CDR3 sequence (DNA): TGTGCCAGCAGCTTAGAACAGGGGGCGTTCAATGAGCAGTTCTTC.

The gene calls are TRBV5-1 and TRBJ2-5; a weak D match, TRBD2 (6 bases). CDR1 and CDR2 from the germline V gene are SGHRS and YFSETQ. V gave up 2 bases and J gave up 4 bases, with 15 bases separating them. This CDR3 has 15 residues. CDR3 in DNA: TGCGCCAGCAGCTTAGTCCCAGGAGGGATAGAGACCCAGTACTTC. Translated: CASSLVPGGIETQYF.

The chain has TRBV4-3 and TRBJ1-6; TRBD1 agrees at 10 bases. The CDR3 is made up of 18 amino acids. V lost 1 base to trimming and J lost 9 bases; unmatched junction nucleotides: 12. Germline lookup yields CDR1 LGHNA and CDR2 YSLEER. The CDR3 reads CASSQAGTGASLGSPLHF. Written as DNA, the CDR3 is TGCGCCAGCAGCCAAGCCGGGACAGGGGCAAGTTTAGGTTCACCCCTCCACTTT.

This sequence joins TRBV30 and TRBJ2-6; 8 positions agree with TRBD2. V lost 4 bases and J lost 1; bases outside the gene matches: 12. The CDR3 consists of 18 residues. Germline CDR1 reads GTSNPN; CDR2 reads SVGIG (reference sequence). CDR3 DNA sequence: TGTGCCTGGACCAAACCGGGACTAGGGAGGTCTGGGGCCAACGTCCTGACTTTC. As protein: CAWTKPGLGRSGANVLTF.

This clone was seen only a few times. The chain couples TRBV2 to TRBJ2-3; D gene uncertain. Between the trimmed V and J ends, which lost 8 bases and 6 bases, there was a span of 12 bases. This CDR3 region has 12 residues. In germline, CDR1 is SNHLY, CDR2 FYNNEI. In DNA form, the CDR3 reads TGTGCCAGCGTTCCCATGGGGGATACGCAGTATTTT. Its translation: CASVPMGDTQYF.

This clone was detected once. The rearrangement uses TRBV21-1 and TRBJ2-7; the table's D call, TRBD1, has no DNA check behind it. TRBV21-1 is given as a pseudogene. The CDR3 runs to 16 residues. CDR3 DNA sequence: TGTGCCAGCAGCAATGCATCCGCAGTGGGGGCGAACGAGCAGTACTTC. Its protein is CASSNASAVGANEQYF.

The chain uses TRBV28 and TRBJ1-4, with TRBD1 as a possible D gene (5 bases). Germline V lookup: CDR1 MDHEN, CDR2 SYDVKM. The length of the CDR3 is 16 residues. V gave up 6 bases and J gave up 8 bases, with 22 bases separating them. CDR3 DNA: TGTGCCAGCAGACCTCGCGCCGGCAGGGTGGAAGAAAAACTGTTTTTT. Encoded protein: CASRPRAGRVEEKLFF.

The chain has TRBV5-1 and TRBJ2-7; no firm D call. The CDR3 totals 14 residues. The V end was cut by 0 bases, the J end by 3 bases, with 10 bases between. The germline CDR1 and CDR2 sequences are SGHRS and YFSETQ. CDR3 amino acids: CASSLDPTFYEQYF. CDR3 coding DNA: TGCGCCAGCAGCTTGGACCCGACCTTCTACGAGCAGTACTTC.

There are a few counts of this clone. This chain connects TRBV6-5 to TRBJ1-1; D not certain. CDR1 and CDR2 (germline): MNHEY, SVGAGI. V was trimmed by 5 bases and J by 4 bases, leaving 14 bases between them. CDR3 size: 14 residues. CDR3 amino acids: CASSPLDLVTEAFF. The DNA of the CDR3 is TGTGCCAGCAGTCCTTTGGACTTGGTCACTGAAGCTTTCTTT.

The CDR3 sequence is CASSILREDTEAFF. CDR3 nucleotides: TGTGCCAGTAGTATACTGCGTGAAGACACTGAAGCTTTCTTT. V is TRBV19 and J is TRBJ1-1; D is unresolved. The ends were cut back, 2 bases at V and 3 bases at J, with 10 bases in the middle. CDR3 size: 14 residues. The V gene's germline CDR1 is LNHDA and CDR2 SQIVND (reference sequence).

The rearrangement uses TRBV5-1 and TRBJ2-3, with D perhaps assigned TRBD1 or TRBD2 (7 bases each). This CDR3 contains 15 residues. Trimming shortened V by 9 bases and J by 0 bases, and 17 bases separated the two germline ends. Germline CDR1 SGHRS, CDR2 YFSETQ. CDR3 coding DNA: TGCGCCACCCGCCAGGGGGGGCCTAGCACAGATACGCAGTATTTT. Amino acids: CATRQGGPSTDTQYF.

The chain has TRBV11-2 and TRBJ1-6; no clear D. CDR3 length: 16 amino acids. Germline values: CDR1 SGHAT, CDR2 FQNNGV. Trimming stripped 3 bases from V and 6 bases from J, with 15 bases between. The CDR3 DNA reads TGTGCCAGCAGCTTCTCGGTAGCTCCCTCTAATTCACCCCTCCACTTT. This codes for CASSFSVAPSNSPLHF.